This T cell receptor beta chain was found in a study of post-analysis software for immune sequencing data. The study's findings and limits: Patients used about 5 TRBV segments, including TRBV5-6, TRBV5-1 and TRBV20-1, more often than controls.

The CDR3 is made up of 17 amino acids. Germline values: CDR1 MGHRA, CDR2 YSYEKL. Trimming removed 4 bases from V and 2 bases from J, with 18 bases in between. Unique molecular identifiers were present in the TCR beta cDNA libraries. MiXCR, run by TCRdb on the PCR reads, gives a single entry per CDR3 protein. The sample lists hundreds of thousands of distinct CDR3 sequences, roughly 50% occurring once. To note about this clonotype: The antigen is not known.

The sequenced sample consisted of blood. This TCR derives from a girl aged 10 to 17 with multiple sclerosis. The chain combines TRBV4-1 with TRBJ2-1, with a weak D call TRBD2 (6 bases). In nucleotides, the CDR3 is TGCGCCAGCAGCCCCTCTAGCGTGAGGGCCCCCTACAATGAGCAGTTCTTC. It codes for CASSPSSVRAPYNEQFF.